This is a list of T cell receptor beta chains from one sample in a study of Ad26.COV2.S vaccination and SARS-CoV-2 variants. Clones were read by immunoSEQ multiplex PCR, and TCRdb kept only the in-frame ones, dropping some. Here the sample spans about 410,000 clones, about nine tenths being singletons. The sample consisted of peripheral blood, taken in a trial of Ad26.COV2.S vaccine versus placebo. The receptors derive from a person aged 18-60 years who received the Ad26.COV2.S COVID-19 vaccine or a placebo. Both conserved end residues are part of each CDR3. D genes are given only for firm matches. Expanded clones get a size class; other rows say once, few or many, or leave the size out.

clone_size | j_call | d_call | cdr3_length | v_call | cdr3_nt | cdr3_aa
. | TRBJ1-2 | . | 13 | TRBV10-3 | TGTGCCATCAGTGAGGGAGGGCCCCTTGGCTACACCTTC | CAISEGGPLGYTF
. | TRBJ2-7 | . | 13 | TRBV27 | TGTGCCCTACTAGGAGGGGGCGGGTACGAGCAGTACTTC | CALLGGGGYEQYF
. | TRBJ2-1 | TRBD2 | 15 | TRBV27 | TGTGCCAGCAGTTTGGTAGCGGGCTCCTACAATGAGCAGTTCTTC | CASSLVAGSYNEQFF
. | TRBJ1-1 | TRBD1 | 12 | TRBV11-2 | TGTGCCAGCAGCTTTGACAGGGGTGAAGCTTTCTTT | CASSFDRGEAFF
. | TRBJ2-7 | TRBD2 | 13 | TRBV30 | TGTGCCTGGCTGCGGGAGGGTCCCTACGAGCAGTACTTC | CAWLREGPYEQYF
. | TRBJ2-3 | TRBD1 | 14 | TRBV9 | TGTGCCAGCAGCGAAGACAGGGGGACAGATACGCAGTATTTT | CASSEDRGTDTQYF
few | TRBJ2-7 | . | 16 | TRBV6-5 | TGTGCCAGCAGTTACTCGGGCCTGATTGACAGGCACGAGCAGTACTTC | CASSYSGLIDRHEQYF
. | TRBJ2-1 | . | 15 | TRBV3-1/TRBV3-2 | TGTGCCAGCAGCCAAGATTTCGGGATGAGGCGTGAGCAGTTCTTC | CASSQDFGMRREQFF
. | TRBJ2-3 | TRBD1 | 14 | TRBV10-3 | TGTGCCATCAGTGAGACAGGGGCCTCGGATACGCAGTATTTT | CAISETGASDTQYF
. | TRBJ1-2 | . | 15 | TRBV19 | TGTGCCAGTAGCATAAAATTACAGGGTGACTATGGCTACACCTTC | CASSIKLQGDYGYTF
. | TRBJ2-5 | TRBD2 | 14 | TRBV7-9 | TGTGCCAGCAGCCTACTAGCGGCCCAAGAGACCCAGTACTTC | CASSLLAAQETQYF
. | TRBJ2-7 | TRBD2 | 13 | TRBV24-1 | TGTGCCACCAGTCTAGCGGGAGGTGTAGGGCAGTACTTC | CATSLAGGVGQYF
once | TRBJ2-7 | TRBD2 | 14 | TRBV3-1/TRBV3-2 | TGTGCCAGCAGTCCCCAACTAGCGGGGGACGAGCAGTACTTC | CASSPQLAGDEQYF
. | TRBJ1-2 | . | 14 | TRBV3-1/TRBV3-2 | TGTGCCAGCAGCCAAGGGGCGGACAACTATGGCTACACCTTC | CASSQGADNYGYTF
. | TRBJ1-4 | . | 15 | TRBV6-5 | TGTGCCAGCAGTTACTCCGAAATAACTAATGAAAAACTGTTTTTT | CASSYSEITNEKLFF
. | TRBJ2-2 | . | 12 | TRBV27 | TGTGCCAGCAGCCTGTACACCGGGGAGCTGTTTTTT | CASSLYTGELFF
. | TRBJ1-3 | . | 15 | TRBV5-1 | TGCGCCAGCAGCTTGGGGACAGACTCTGGAAACACCATATATTTT | CASSLGTDSGNTIYF
. | TRBJ1-1 | . | 13 | TRBV6-1 | TGTGCCAGCAGTGAACCCAGGGAAACTGAAGCTTTCTTT | CASSEPRETEAFF
. | TRBJ2-3 | TRBD1 | 15 | TRBV5-1 | TGCGCCAGCAGCCCGGGACAGACTAGCACAGATACGCAGTATTTT | CASSPGQTSTDTQYF
. | TRBJ2-1 | . | 14 | TRBV5-1 | TGCGCCAGCAGCTTGGGGACAGTCGACAATGAGCAGTTCTTC | CASSLGTVDNEQFF
. | TRBJ1-1 | TRBD1 | 15 | TRBV14 | TGTGCCAGCAGCCTTCGGACAGGGATGAACACTGAAGCTTTCTTT | CASSLRTGMNTEAFF
. | TRBJ1-2 | . | 13 | TRBV2 | TGTGCCAGCAGTGAAAATCAGAACTATGGCTACACCTTC | CASSENQNYGYTF
. | TRBJ2-7 | . | 14 | TRBV7-2 | TGTGCCAGCAGCCCGGGGACTGAACGCTACGAGCAGTACTTC | CASSPGTERYEQYF
. | TRBJ1-5 | . | 14 | TRBV7-2 | TGTGCCAGCAGCTTGCAGGGGAAGCTACAGCCCCAGCATTTT | CASSLQGKLQPQHF
. | TRBJ1-6 | . | 15 | TRBV19 | TGTGCCAGTCGAGAAAGGGGCTCCTATAATTCACCCCTCCACTTT | CASRERGSYNSPLHF
. | TRBJ2-7 | TRBD1 | 15 | TRBV3-1/TRBV3-2 | TGTGCCAGCAGCCATGGGACAGGGGGCTTCTACGAGCAGTACTTC | CASSHGTGGFYEQYF
. | TRBJ1-3 | . | 15 | TRBV5-1 | TGCGCCAGCAGCGTTCAGGGACTATCTGGAAACACCATATATTTT | CASSVQGLSGNTIYF
. | TRBJ2-7 | . | 12 | TRBV4-1 | TGCGCCAGCAGCAAGGGAGTCGGCGAGCAGTACTTC | CASSKGVGEQYF
. | TRBJ2-7 | . | 13 | TRBV19 | TGTGCCAGTAGTTCGGACCTGAACTCGGTTCGGAACTTC | CASSSDLNSVRNF
few | TRBJ2-2 | . | 14 | TRBV2 | TGTGCCAGCAGCCCTTCTAGCTGGACCGGGGAGCTGTTTTTT | CASSPSSWTGELFF
. | TRBJ2-3 | TRBD2 | 16 | TRBV30 | TGTGCCTGGAGTGTTGGTAGCGGGAGTGACACAGATACGCAGTATTTT | CAWSVGSGSDTDTQYF
. | TRBJ1-5 | TRBD1 | 13 | TRBV10-3 | TGTGCCATCAGCTGGCAGGGGGATCAGCCCCAGCATTTT | CAISWQGDQPQHF
. | TRBJ2-7 | . | 18 | TRBV30 | TGTGCCTGGAGTGTGATAGGTTTGCAGGGACTTGGCTCCGACGAGCAGTACTTC | CAWSVIGLQGLGSDEQYF
. | TRBJ2-1 | . | 12 | TRBV5-1 | TGCGCCAGCAGCTTGGGAGTAGATGAGCAGTTCTTC | CASSLGVDEQFF
. | TRBJ1-5 | TRBD1 | 15 | TRBV28 | TGTGCCAGCAGTTTACAGGGGGCGAGCAATCAGCCCCAGCATTTT | CASSLQGASNQPQHF
. | TRBJ2-7 | . | 14 | TRBV28 | TGTGCCAGCAGTTTATCTGGACAGCCTTTGGAGGAGTACTTC | CASSLSGQPLEEYF
. | TRBJ2-3 | . | 12 | TRBV19 | TGTGCCAGTAGTATTTGGGGAGATACGCAGTATTTT | CASSIWGDTQYF
. | TRBJ2-5 | . | 14 | TRBV9 | TGTGCCAGCAGCGTGTCTGGGAGGCAAGAGACCCAGTACTTC | CASSVSGRQETQYF
. | TRBJ1-1 | . | 12 | TRBV28 | TGTGCCAGCAGTTTGTTGGACACTGAAGCTTTCTTT | CASSLLDTEAFF
once | TRBJ1-3 | . | 16 | TRBV5-1 | TGCGCCAGCAGCTTGGGGAGTCTAGGCAATGTCCCCACCATATATTTT | CASSLGSLGNVPTIYF
. | TRBJ1-1 | . | 15 | TRBV6-1 | TGTGCCAGCAGTGAAGCTTGGGGGGGGAAGACTGAAGCTTTCTTT | CASSEAWGGKTEAFF
few | TRBJ1-1 | . | 12 | TRBV12-3/TRBV12-4 | TGTGCCAGCAGGAACAGGAACACTGAAGCTTTCTTT | CASRNRNTEAFF
. | TRBJ2-4 | . | 14 | TRBV5-1 | TGCGCCAGCAGCGTTGACAGAGCCAAAAACATTCAGTACTTC | CASSVDRAKNIQYF
. | TRBJ2-1 | . | 13 | TRBV5-1 | TGCGCCAGCAGCTTGGAAGGAGCTTATGAGCAGTTCTTC | CASSLEGAYEQFF
. | TRBJ1-2 | TRBD1 | 14 | TRBV4-1 | TGCGCCAGCAGCCAAAGGCAGGGGGAACGTGGCTACACCTTC | CASSQRQGERGYTF
few | TRBJ1-1 | . | 13 | TRBV11-2 | TGTGCCAGCAGCTTATACCTGAACACTGAAGCTTTCTTT | CASSLYLNTEAFF
once | TRBJ1-5 | . | 13 | TRBV9 | TGTGCCAGCAGCGTAAGTAGCAATCAGCCCCAGCATTTT | CASSVSSNQPQHF
. | TRBJ2-1 | TRBD2 | 13 | TRBV6-6 | TGTGCCAGCAGGGACCAGGGACTAGTTGAGCAGTTCTTC | CASRDQGLVEQFF
. | TRBJ2-3 | . | 15 | TRBV5-4 | TGTGCCAGCAGCTTGTCCGGCAGGGGTGCAGATACGCAGTATTTT | CASSLSGRGADTQYF
once | TRBJ2-3 | TRBD2 | 17 | TRBV9 | TGTGCCAGCAGCTGGGGACTAGCGGGAGAAGGCACAGATACGCAGTATTTT | CASSWGLAGEGTDTQYF
. | TRBJ2-5 | TRBD2 | 16 | TRBV24-1 | TGTGCCACCGGGGGGGGAGGGGAAGCCTCCCAAGAGACCCAGTACTTC | CATGGGGEASQETQYF
. | TRBJ2-3 | TRBD2 | 15 | TRBV9 | TGTGCCAGCAGCGCCAGCGGGAGTGTCACAGATACGCAGTATTTT | CASSASGSVTDTQYF
once | TRBJ2-1 | TRBD2 | 15 | TRBV5-1 | TGCGCCAGCAGCCCCGGACTAGCGGGAGCGGGTGAGCAGTTCTTC | CASSPGLAGAGEQFF